This entry is about one T cell receptor beta chain. Its target is unknown. These data belong to a study of T cell responses to AZD1222 COVID-19 vaccine. Notes on the study in general: After two AZD1222 doses, spike-specific TCR breadth and depth rose versus day 0.

Sequenced by immunoSEQ multiplex PCR; TCRdb stores in-frame clones only, minus some. This table has 96,000 or so clones, around 89% appearing once. The CDR3 length is 15 residues. Between the trimmed V and J ends, which lost 4 bases and 6 bases, there was a span of 16 bases. CDR1 and CDR2 (germline): SGHTA, FQGNSA. The V gene is TRBV7-2, the J gene TRBJ2-1; D is possibly TRBD1 or TRBD2 (6 bases each). This receptor was obtained from an adult in good health. The sequencing here drew on peripheral blood, taken on day 0 of AZD1222 vaccination. In nucleotides, the CDR3 is TGTGCCAGCAGCTATGGAGGGGGGCAGGGCAATGAGCAGTTCTTC. This sequence encodes CASSYGGGQGNEQFF. The full variable domain, rest sourced from reference TRBV7-2 and TRBJ2-1, is GAGVSQSPSNKVTEKGKDVELRCDPISGHTALYWYRQSLGQGLEFLIYFQGNSAPDKSGLPSDRFSAERTGGSVSTLTIQRTQQEDSAVYLCASSYGGGQGNEQFFGPGTRLTVL.